This T cell receptor beta chain came from a study of blood T cell repertoires in COVID-19. Background on the study: Nucleic acid was either cDNA or gDNA, and it came from T cells, B-cell-depleted T cells, or PBMCs.

Self-reported history from a screening survey and questionnaire set each donor's cohort. Recovery meant two consecutive negative NP/OP PCR tests, professional clearance, or resolved symptoms. Germline trimming cut 8 bases from V and 8 bases from J; bases unmatched to any gene: 18. The germline V gene encodes CDR1 PRHDT and CDR2 FYEKMQ (reference sequence). CDR3 length equals 15 residues. Measured with immunoSEQ multiplex PCR; TCRdb has only the in-frame clones, and not every one. The sample has over 250,000 clones, just under 90% seen once. The chain links TRBV13 to TRBJ2-7; TRBD1 agrees at 7 bases. The origin of this receptor is a woman aged 60 to 75 who had recovered from COVID-19. Material for sequencing was PBMCs or T cells enriched from blood (not recorded which). The DNA of the CDR3 is TGTGCCAGCTCGAGAGGTGGGACAGTGCTTACGAAGCAGTACTTC. The encoded protein is CASSRGGTVLTKQYF.